This record concerns one T cell receptor beta chain sequence. It has no known antigen specificity. No base qualities exist here, and no much larger clone lies one base off it. CDR1 and CDR2, looked up from the germline V gene (reference sequence), are LGHDT and YNNKEL. Trimming costs V 1 base and J 1 base, and their ends lie 10 bases apart. From the cysteine through the phenylalanine, the CDR3 covers 16 amino acids. Only the CDR3 DNA is retained, 48 bases long and in frame from the first base. This entry comes from a study of blood T cell repertoires in COVID-19 (dated by TCRdb to the early 2020s). Regarding the complete study: The collaborator samples originated in the United States, Italy and Spain and spanned the acute and convalescent phases of COVID-19. The repertoires were released in a freely available public database intended as a resource for research on the immune response to SARS-CoV-2. Subjects who had been exposed to COVID-19, were actively infected with it, or had recovered from it provided the deeply sampled blood TCRbeta repertoires that made up the dataset. Where available, HLA class I and class II types were obtained from metadata supplied by the sample provider rather than from assay-based typing. Samples came from the ongoing ImmuneRACE study (first 160 participants) plus 1,254 subjects from 6 global collaborators. The prospective study material was composed of cDNA or gDNA derived from T cells, B-cell-depleted T cells, or PBMCs. Nearly every sample came with metadata listing a de-identified subject ID, COVID-19 status, age in years and sex.

TCRbeta CDR3 regions were amplified from genomic DNA by means of the immunoSEQ Assay, a bias-controlled multiplex PCR. The published analysis was carried out like this. The number of nucleated cells in each sample was estimated from the amplification of reference gene primers within the assay. To quantify the absolute abundance of each unique TCRbeta CDR3 rearrangement, sequence reads were collapsed and filtered. For each sample, productive Simpson clonality was calculated as the square root of Simpson's diversity index across productive rearrangements. Drawn from immuneACCESS, this table holds only the in-frame rearrangements with V and J called that TCRdb kept. Clones are partly lost; checked studies trace under half to an unresolved V gene and leave the rest unexplained. D and trimming were read from the DNA, whereas the V and J calls and clone size are those reported in that table. Counted in this sample were about 83,000 clones; roughly 82% of them appeared once. The top ten clonotypes cover approximately 19% of the sample.

Each collaborating institution followed its own protocols to collect whole blood in K2EDTA tubes. For TCRbeta analysis, collaborator samples were shipped as frozen whole blood, as isolated PBMCs, or as DNA extracted from either sample type. What the work shows at the level of the full study, not this receptor alone: How much clinical and demographic metadata was included differed by source and by participant, and the metadata was provided uncurated.

Rearrangement joined TRBV3-1 (or the pseudogene TRBV3-2) to TRBJ2-2; the D gene cannot be named for sure. The sequence came from a woman at least 80 years old with active or convalescent COVID-19. Sequencing was performed on peripheral blood. The DNA is TGTGCCAGCAGCCAAGTACAGCAGCAGAACACCGGGGAGCTGTTTTTT. This codes for CASSQVQQQNTGELFF.